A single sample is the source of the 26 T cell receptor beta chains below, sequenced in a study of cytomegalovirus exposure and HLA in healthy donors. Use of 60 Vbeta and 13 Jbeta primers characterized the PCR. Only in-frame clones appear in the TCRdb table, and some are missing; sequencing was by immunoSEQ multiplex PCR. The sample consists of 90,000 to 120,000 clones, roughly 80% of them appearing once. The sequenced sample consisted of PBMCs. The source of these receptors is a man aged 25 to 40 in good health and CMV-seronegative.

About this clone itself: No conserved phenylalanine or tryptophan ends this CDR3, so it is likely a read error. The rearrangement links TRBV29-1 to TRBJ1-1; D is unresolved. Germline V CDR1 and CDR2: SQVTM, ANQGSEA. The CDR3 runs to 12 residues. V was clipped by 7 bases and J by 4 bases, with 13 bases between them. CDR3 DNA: TGCAGCGGATTAACGGGGAGCACTGAAGCTTTCGTT. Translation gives CSGLTGSTEAFV.

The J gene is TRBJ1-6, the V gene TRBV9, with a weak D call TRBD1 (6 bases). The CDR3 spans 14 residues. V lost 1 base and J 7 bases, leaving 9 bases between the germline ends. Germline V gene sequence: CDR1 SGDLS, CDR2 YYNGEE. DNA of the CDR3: TGTGCCAGCAGCGTATTTACAGGGAATTCACCCCTCCACTTT. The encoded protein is CASSVFTGNSPLHF. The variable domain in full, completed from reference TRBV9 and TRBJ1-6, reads DSGVTQTPKHLITATGQRVTLRCSPRSGDLSVYWYQQSLDQGLQFLIQYYNGEERAKGNILERFSAQQFPDLHSELNLSSLELGDSALYFCASSVFTGNSPLHFGNGTRLTVT.

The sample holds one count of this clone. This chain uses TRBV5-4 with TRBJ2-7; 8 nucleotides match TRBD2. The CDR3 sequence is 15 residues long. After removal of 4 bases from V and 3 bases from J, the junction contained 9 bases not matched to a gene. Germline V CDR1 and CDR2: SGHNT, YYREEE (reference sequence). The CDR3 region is CASSPALAEVYEQYF. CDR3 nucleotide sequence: TGTGCCAGCAGCCCGGCACTAGCGGAAGTCTACGAGCAGTACTTC.

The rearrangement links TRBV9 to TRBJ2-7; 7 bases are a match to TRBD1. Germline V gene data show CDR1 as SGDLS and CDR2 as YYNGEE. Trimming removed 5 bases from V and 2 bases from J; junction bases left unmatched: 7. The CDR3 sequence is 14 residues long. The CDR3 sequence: CASSSQGETYEQYF. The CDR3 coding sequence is TGTGCCAGCAGTTCGCAGGGGGAAACCTACGAGCAGTACTTC.

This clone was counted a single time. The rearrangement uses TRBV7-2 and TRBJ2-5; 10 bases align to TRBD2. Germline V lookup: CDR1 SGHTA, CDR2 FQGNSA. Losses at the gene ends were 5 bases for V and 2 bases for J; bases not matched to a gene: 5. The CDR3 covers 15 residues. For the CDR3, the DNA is TGTGCCAGCAGCATCCGGACTAGCGGTCAAGAGACCCAGTACTTC. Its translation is CASSIRTSGQETQYF.

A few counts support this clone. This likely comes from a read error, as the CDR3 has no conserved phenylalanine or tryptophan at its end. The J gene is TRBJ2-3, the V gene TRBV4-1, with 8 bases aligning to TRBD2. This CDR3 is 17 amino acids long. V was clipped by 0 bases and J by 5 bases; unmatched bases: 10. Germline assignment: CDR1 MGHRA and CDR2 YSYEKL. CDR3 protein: CASSQDRASGPVDTQYV. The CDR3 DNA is TGCGCCAGCAGCCAAGATCGGGCTAGCGGGCCCGTAGATACGCAGTATGTT.

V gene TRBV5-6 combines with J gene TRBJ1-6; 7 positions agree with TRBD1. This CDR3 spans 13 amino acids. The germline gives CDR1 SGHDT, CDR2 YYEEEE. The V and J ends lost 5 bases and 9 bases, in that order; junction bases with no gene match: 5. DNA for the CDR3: TGTGCCAGCAGGACAGGGTCCAGTTCACCCCTCCACTTT. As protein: CASRTGSSSPLHF.

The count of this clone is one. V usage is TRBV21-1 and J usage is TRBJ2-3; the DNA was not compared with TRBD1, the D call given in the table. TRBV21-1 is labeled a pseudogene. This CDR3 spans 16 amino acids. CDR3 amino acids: CASSSRDRNSTDTQYF. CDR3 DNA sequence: TGTGCCAGCAGCAGCCGAGACAGAAACAGCACAGATACGCAGTATTTT.

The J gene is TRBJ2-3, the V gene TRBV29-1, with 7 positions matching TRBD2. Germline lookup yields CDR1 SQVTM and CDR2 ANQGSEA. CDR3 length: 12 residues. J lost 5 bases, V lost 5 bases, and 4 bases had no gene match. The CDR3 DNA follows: TGCAGCGTTCGGGGGGTCAAAGATACGCAGTATTTT. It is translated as CSVRGVKDTQYF.

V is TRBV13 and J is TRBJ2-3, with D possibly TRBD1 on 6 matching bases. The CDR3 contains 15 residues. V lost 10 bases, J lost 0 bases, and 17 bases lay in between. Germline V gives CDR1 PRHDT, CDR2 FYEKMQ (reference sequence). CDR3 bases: TGTGCCACCCCCGCGAGGGGGAGAAGCACAGATACGCAGTATTTT. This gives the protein CATPARGRSTDTQYF.

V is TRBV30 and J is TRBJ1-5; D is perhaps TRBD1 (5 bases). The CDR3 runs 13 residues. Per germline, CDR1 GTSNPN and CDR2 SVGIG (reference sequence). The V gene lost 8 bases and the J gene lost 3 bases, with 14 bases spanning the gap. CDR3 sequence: CALMKGNNQPQHF. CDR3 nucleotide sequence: TGTGCCCTAATGAAGGGGAACAATCAGCCCCAGCATTTT. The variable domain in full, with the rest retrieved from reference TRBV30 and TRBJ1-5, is SQTIHQWPATLVQPVGSPLSLECTVEGTSNPNLYWYRQAAGRGLQLLFYSVGIGQISSEVPQNLSASRPQDRQFILSSKKLLLSDSGFYLCALMKGNNQPQHFGDGTRLSIL.

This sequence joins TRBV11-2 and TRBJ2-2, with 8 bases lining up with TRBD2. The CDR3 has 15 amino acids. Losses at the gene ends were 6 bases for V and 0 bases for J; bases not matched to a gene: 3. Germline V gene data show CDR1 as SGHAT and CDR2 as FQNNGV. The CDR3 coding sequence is TGTGCCAGCAGATTGGGACTAGCGAACACCGGGGAGCTGTTTTTT. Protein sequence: CASRLGLANTGELFF.

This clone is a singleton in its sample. The CDR3 reads CASSLDTEAFF. CDR3 coding DNA: TGTGCCAGCTCTCTCGACACTGAAGCTTTCTTT. V usage is TRBV18 and J usage is TRBJ1-1; D not certain. Germline CDR1 KGHSH, CDR2 LQKENI. Trimming took off 6 bases at V and 3 bases at J, with 5 bases between the two ends. This CDR3 has 11 residues. The full variable domain, rest sourced from reference TRBV18 and TRBJ1-1, is NAGVMQNPRHLVRRRGQEARLRCSPMKGHSHVYWYRQLPEEGLKFMVYLQKENIIDESGMPKERFSAEFPKEGPSILRIQQVVRGDSAAYFCASSLDTEAFFGQGTRLTVV.

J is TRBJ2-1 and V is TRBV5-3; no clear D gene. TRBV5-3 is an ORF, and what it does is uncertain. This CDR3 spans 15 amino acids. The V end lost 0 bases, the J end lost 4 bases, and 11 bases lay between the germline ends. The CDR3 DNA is TGTGCCAGAAGCTTGGCTCAGCTCGGGTACAATGAGCAGTTCTTC. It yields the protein CARSLAQLGYNEQFF.

CDR3 protein: CASSLRVQGLNEQFF. Written as DNA, the CDR3 is TGTGCCAGCAGCTTAAGGGTCCAGGGGCTTAATGAGCAGTTCTTC. The rearrangement uses TRBV7-9 and TRBJ2-1; D is perhaps TRBD1 (6 bases). Deletions cut 2 bases from V and 7 bases from J, with 15 bases between. The CDR3 has 15 amino acids. Germline CDR1 is SEHNR and CDR2 is FQNEAQ (reference sequence).

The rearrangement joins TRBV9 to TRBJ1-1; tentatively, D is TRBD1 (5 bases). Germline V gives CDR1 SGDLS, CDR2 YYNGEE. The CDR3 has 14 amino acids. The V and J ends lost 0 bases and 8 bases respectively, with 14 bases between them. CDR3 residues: CASSVGSVGGEAFF. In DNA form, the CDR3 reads TGTGCCAGCAGCGTAGGTAGTGTGGGGGGAGAAGCTTTCTTT.

CDR3 in amino acids: CAWIPFRTSGGYNEQFF. CDR3 DNA sequence: TGTGCCTGGATCCCCTTTCGGACTAGCGGAGGGTACAATGAGCAGTTCTTC. The V call is TRBV30, the J call TRBJ2-1; 10 positions agree with TRBD2. The V and J ends lost 4 bases and 4 bases, in that order; junction bases with no gene match: 13. The germline V gene encodes CDR1 GTSNPN and CDR2 SVGIG (reference sequence). This CDR3 region has 17 residues.

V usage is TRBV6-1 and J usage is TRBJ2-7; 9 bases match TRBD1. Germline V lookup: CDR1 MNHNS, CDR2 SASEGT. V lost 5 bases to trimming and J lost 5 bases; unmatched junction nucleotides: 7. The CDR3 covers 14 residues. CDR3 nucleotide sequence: TGTGCCAGCAGTCGGACAGGGGAGGGCGACGAGCAGTACTTC. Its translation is CASSRTGEGDEQYF.

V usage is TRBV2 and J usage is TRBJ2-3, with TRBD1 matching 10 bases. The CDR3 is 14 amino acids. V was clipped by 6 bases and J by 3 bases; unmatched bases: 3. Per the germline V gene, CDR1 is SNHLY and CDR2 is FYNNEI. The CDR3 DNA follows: TGTGCCAGCAGGCTGGACAGGGGGACAGATACGCAGTATTTT. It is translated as CASRLDRGTDTQYF.

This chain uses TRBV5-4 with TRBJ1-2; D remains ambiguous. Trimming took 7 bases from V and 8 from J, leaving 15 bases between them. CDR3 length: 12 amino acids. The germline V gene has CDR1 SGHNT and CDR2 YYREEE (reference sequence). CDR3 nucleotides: TGTGCCAGCGGATCTGTCCTGGGCGGCTACACCTTC. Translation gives CASGSVLGGYTF.

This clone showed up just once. The CDR3 region has the DNA TGTGCCAGCAGCGGGACTAGCGGCTACAATGAGCAGTTCTTC. This translates into CASSGTSGYNEQFF. The chain carries TRBV2 and TRBJ2-1; 11 bases match TRBD2. J lost 3 bases, V lost 6 bases, and 1 base had no gene match. The CDR3 is 14 amino acids. Germline V gene lookup returns CDR1 SNHLY and CDR2 FYNNEI. Complete variable domain (other parts from reference TRBV2 and TRBJ2-1): EPEVTQTPSHQVTQMGQEVILRCVPISNHLYFYWYRQILGQKVEFLVSFYNNEISEKSEIFDDQFSVERPDGSNFTLKIRSTKLEDSAMYFCASSGTSGYNEQFFGPGTRLTVL.

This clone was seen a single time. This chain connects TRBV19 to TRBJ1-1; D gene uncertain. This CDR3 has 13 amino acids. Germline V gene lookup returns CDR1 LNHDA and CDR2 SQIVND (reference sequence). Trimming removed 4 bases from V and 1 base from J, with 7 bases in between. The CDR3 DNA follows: TGTGCCAGTAGTAGAAGAGCGAACACTGAAGCTTTCTTT. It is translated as CASSRRANTEAFF.

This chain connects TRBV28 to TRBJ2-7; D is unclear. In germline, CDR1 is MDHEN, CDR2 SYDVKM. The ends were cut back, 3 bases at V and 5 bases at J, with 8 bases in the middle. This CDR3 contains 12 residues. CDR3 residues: CASSFLRDEQYF. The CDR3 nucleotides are TGTGCCAGCAGTTTCCTGCGAGACGAGCAGTACTTC.

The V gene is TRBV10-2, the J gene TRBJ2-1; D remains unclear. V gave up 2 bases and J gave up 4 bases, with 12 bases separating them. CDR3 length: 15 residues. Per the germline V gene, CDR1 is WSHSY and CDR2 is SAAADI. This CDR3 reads CASSEATVPYNEQFF. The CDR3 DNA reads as TGCGCCAGCAGTGAGGCAACGGTACCATACAATGAGCAGTTCTTC.

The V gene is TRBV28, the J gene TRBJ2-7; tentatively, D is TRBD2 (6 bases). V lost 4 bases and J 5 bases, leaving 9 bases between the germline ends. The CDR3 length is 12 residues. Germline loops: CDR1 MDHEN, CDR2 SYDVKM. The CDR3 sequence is CASSSTSHEQYF. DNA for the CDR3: TGTGCCAGCAGTTCGACTAGTCACGAGCAGTACTTC.

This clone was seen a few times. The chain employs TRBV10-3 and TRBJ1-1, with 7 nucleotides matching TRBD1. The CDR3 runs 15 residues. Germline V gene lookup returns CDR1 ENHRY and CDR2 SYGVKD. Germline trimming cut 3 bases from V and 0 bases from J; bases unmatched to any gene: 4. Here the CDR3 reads CAISEIGTVNTEAFF. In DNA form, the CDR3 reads TGTGCCATCAGTGAAATCGGGACAGTGAACACTGAAGCTTTCTTT.